A single TCR beta chain is shown here with its context. Authors' methods: Reference gene primer amplification gave nucleated cell count estimates. The data were produced by immunoSEQ multiplex PCR, yet TCRdb's version contains in-frame clones alone and is incomplete. V and J calls and clone size are those listed in that table; D and trimming were worked out from the DNA. The table shows about 130,000 clones, with about four fifths occurring only once. The source of the sample is a study of blood T cell repertoires in COVID-19. About the study: Specimens from acute and convalescent COVID-19 originated in the United States, Italy and Spain.

The J segment lost 4 bases and the V segment lost 6 bases, leaving 5 bases of the junction unmatched. The CDR3 runs to 15 residues. Germline CDR1 MNHEY, CDR2 SVGAGI. In terms of age and location, participants ranged from roughly 18 to 90 years and lived in about two dozen US areas. Recovery meant two consecutive negative NP/OP PCR tests, professional clearance, or resolved symptoms. Sequenced sample: PBMCs or T cells enriched from blood (not recorded which). The clonotype comes from a man aged 25 to 40 who had recovered from COVID-19. This chain uses TRBV6-5 with TRBJ2-1; the match to TRBD2 covers 11 bases. The CDR3 DNA sequence: TGTGCCAGCAGGCAAACTAGCGGGGGTTACAATGAGCAGTTCTTC. It codes for CASRQTSGGYNEQFF.